A selection of T cell receptor beta chains follows, all from one sample in a study of blood T cell repertoires in COVID-19. The protocol was immunoSEQ multiplex PCR, while the TCRdb copy is restricted to in-frame clones and leaves out a portion. The sample contains roughly 300,000 clones, around 90% of which appear only once. The specimen was PBMCs or T cells enriched from blood (not recorded which). The receptors stem from a young woman who had recovered from COVID-19. Each CDR3 is given with its conserved first and last residue. The order of the fields is clone size, D gene, J gene, V gene, CDR3 protein, CDR3 DNA. D genes are given only for firm matches. Size values are once, few and many counts, or a class for expanded clones, and some rows have none.

- - TRBJ2-2 TRBV5-6 CASSLTGLSTGELFF TGTGCCAGCAGCTTGACAGGGCTCTCAACCGGGGAGCTGTTTTTT
- TRBD1 TRBJ1-1 TRBV5-1 CASSSQGGTEAFF TGCGCCAGCAGCTCACAGGGGGGCACTGAAGCTTTCTTT
- TRBD1 TRBJ1-5 TRBV19 CASSPSTGAQPQHF TGTGCCAGTAGTCCCTCGACAGGGGCTCAGCCCCAGCATTTT
- - TRBJ1-5 TRBV30 CAWSGGGAQPQHF TGTGCCTGGAGTGGGGGGGGTGCCCAGCCCCAGCATTTT
- - TRBJ1-1 TRBV10-3 CATAGGPEAFF TGTGCCACCGCCGGGGGACCTGAAGCTTTCTTT
- TRBD1 TRBJ2-7 TRBV19 CASSSHRDRGEQYF TGTGCCAGTAGTAGCCACCGGGACAGAGGCGAGCAGTACTTC
- - TRBJ2-1 TRBV6-5 CASSYSVWSSYNEQFF TGTGCCAGCAGTTACTCGGTCTGGAGCTCCTACAATGAGCAGTTCTTC
- TRBD2 TRBJ2-3 TRBV7-8 CASSLGGGATDTQYF TGTGCCAGCAGCTTAGGCGGGGGGGCGACAGATACGCAGTATTTT
- - TRBJ1-3 TRBV13 CASSLAEGARDTIYF TGTGCCAGCAGCTTAGCAGAAGGGGCTAGAGACACCATATATTTT
- TRBD1 TRBJ2-7 TRBV28 CASSLGQHGNYEQYF TGTGCCAGCAGTTTGGGACAGCATGGAAACTACGAGCAGTACTTC
- - TRBJ1-5 TRBV19 CASSPTLTQGRTNQPQHF TGTGCCAGTAGCCCCACTCTCACACAGGGCAGGACCAATCAGCCCCAGCATTTT
- TRBD2 TRBJ2-7 TRBV4-2 CASSPLALAGVEQYF TGTGCCAGCAGCCCCCTGGCACTAGCGGGCGTCGAGCAGTACTTC
- - TRBJ1-1 TRBV6-5 CASSNRENTEAFF TGTGCCAGCTCTAACAGAGAGAACACTGAAGCTTTCTTT
- - TRBJ2-3 TRBV20-1 CSASLGGAFTDTQYF TGCAGTGCTAGTTTAGGCGGGGCCTTCACAGATACGCAGTATTTT
- - TRBJ2-2 TRBV27 CASRLAGGSGELFF TGTGCCAGCAGGTTGGCAGGGGGGTCCGGGGAGCTGTTTTTT
- TRBD1 TRBJ2-6 TRBV7-2 CASSSRTGRGANVLTF TGTGCCAGCAGCTCTCGGACAGGGCGTGGGGCCAACGTCCTGACTTTC
- - TRBJ1-1 TRBV20-1 CSASPQGRSWGTEAFF TGCAGTGCTAGTCCACAGGGACGATCATGGGGCACTGAAGCTTTCTTT
- - TRBJ2-2 TRBV15 CATSTPGQMTGELFF TGTGCCACCAGCACCCCGGGACAAATGACCGGGGAGCTGTTTTTT
- - TRBJ2-1 TRBV9 CASSVGTGAYNEQFF TGTGCCAGCAGCGTAGGTACGGGGGCCTACAATGAGCAGTTCTTC
- - TRBJ2-1 TRBV7-2 CASSFIGAGRYNEQFF TGTGCCAGCAGCTTCATTGGGGCGGGGAGATACAATGAGCAGTTCTTC
- TRBD1 TRBJ2-7 TRBV27 CASSPMDRPSYEQYF TGTGCCAGCAGTCCAATGGACAGGCCATCCTACGAGCAGTACTTC
- TRBD1 TRBJ2-1 TRBV7-3 CASSSWTGGRFSYNEQFF TGTGCCAGCAGCTCCTGGACAGGGGGCAGGTTCAGCTACAATGAGCAGTTCTTC
- - TRBJ1-3 TRBV3-1/TRBV3-2 CASSLRGFLSGNTIYF TGTGCCAGCAGCCTCCGCGGTTTCCTATCTGGAAACACCATATATTTT
- - TRBJ1-2 TRBV25-1 CASSEPGQPYGYTF TGTGCCAGCAGTGAACCGGGACAACCCTATGGCTACACCTTC
- TRBD1 TRBJ1-2 TRBV27 CASSLGTGYHYTF TGTGCCAGCAGCCTCGGGACAGGGTACCACTACACCTTC
- - TRBJ1-4 TRBV5-1 CASSRAGAATNEKLFF TGCGCCAGCAGCCGGGCAGGGGCAGCCACTAATGAAAAACTGTTTTTT
- TRBD1 TRBJ1-1 TRBV2 CASSQQGRGTEAFF TGTGCCAGCAGTCAACAGGGGAGAGGCACTGAAGCTTTCTTT
- - TRBJ1-1 TRBV12-3/TRBV12-4 CASSLQGFAEAFF TGTGCCAGCAGTTTACAGGGTTTCGCTGAAGCTTTCTTT
- TRBD1 TRBJ2-3 TRBV19 CASLEGQGASDTQYF TGTGCCAGCCTAGAGGGACAGGGGGCCTCAGATACGCAGTATTTT
- - TRBJ1-4 TRBV29-1 CSVTTGYATNEKLFF TGCAGCGTGACGACAGGATACGCAACTAATGAAAAACTGTTTTTT
- TRBD1 TRBJ1-6 TRBV7-9 CASSLRQGGGNSPLHF TGTGCCAGCAGCTTAAGACAGGGGGGTGGTAATTCACCCCTCCACTTT
- - TRBJ1-6 TRBV6-5 CATTPGTSNSPLHF TGTGCCACCACCCCCGGGACATCGAATTCACCCCTCCACTTT
- - TRBJ2-3 TRBV15 CATSSHQDPGSTDTQYF TGTGCCACCAGCAGCCATCAGGATCCAGGGAGCACAGATACGCAGTATTTT
- TRBD2 TRBJ2-1 TRBV4-3 CASSQEKGGRDEQFF TGCGCCAGCAGCCAAGAAAAAGGAGGGAGGGATGAGCAGTTCTTC
- - TRBJ2-1 TRBV7-9 CASTHPLTEYNEQFF TGTGCCAGCACTCACCCCCTCACAGAATACAATGAGCAGTTCTTC
- - TRBJ2-3 TRBV27 CASSFLLGATDTQYF TGTGCCAGCAGTTTCCTCTTGGGGGCCACAGATACGCAGTATTTT
few TRBD1 TRBJ1-2 TRBV2 CASSAGQLLGYTF TGTGCCAGCAGCGCGGGACAGCTTCTGGGCTACACCTTC
- - TRBJ2-2 TRBV19 CATAVRGENTGELFF TGTGCCACCGCGGTTCGCGGGGAGAACACCGGGGAGCTGTTTTTT
- - TRBJ1-6 TRBV27 CASSPRAGAGSPLHF TGTGCCAGCAGTCCCCGGGCGGGGGCTGGTTCACCCCTCCACTTT
- TRBD2 TRBJ2-3 TRBV19 CASGLGRGGTDTQYF TGTGCCAGTGGATTAGGGCGGGGGGGCACAGATACGCAGTATTTT
- TRBD2 TRBJ2-2 TRBV10-3 CAISSSGGAGELFF TGTGCCATCAGCTCCTCGGGGGGGGCCGGGGAGCTGTTTTTT
- - TRBJ2-7 TRBV7-9 CASSPLTGAYEQYF TGTGCCAGCAGCCCACTAACAGGAGCTTACGAGCAGTACTTC
- - TRBJ1-1 TRBV7-8 CASRRGLNTEAFF TGTGCCAGCCGGCGGGGACTGAACACTGAAGCTTTCTTT
- - TRBJ2-7 TRBV7-9 CASVSQLYEQYF TGTGCCAGCGTGTCCCAACTCTACGAGCAGTACTTC
- - TRBJ2-5 TRBV6-2/TRBV6-3 CASSYSGEETQYF TGTGCCAGCAGTTACTCAGGAGAAGAGACCCAGTACTTC
- TRBD1 TRBJ1-3 TRBV6-1 CASSDPRGVSGNTIYF TGTGCCAGCAGTGACCCCAGGGGGGTGTCTGGAAACACCATATATTTT
few - TRBJ2-3 TRBV5-1 CASSLGGFPDTQYF TGCGCCAGCAGCTTGGGAGGGTTCCCAGATACGCAGTATTTT
- - TRBJ1-6 TRBV25-1 CASSDVGGNSPLHF TGTGCCAGCAGTGACGTCGGCGGAAATTCACCCCTCCACTTT
- - TRBJ1-6 TRBV4-2 CASSQVGGGPNSPLHF TGTGCCAGCAGCCAAGTGGGAGGGGGTCCTAATTCACCCCTCCACTTT
- - TRBJ1-3 TRBV9 CASRGGASGNTIYF TGTGCCAGCAGAGGTGGGGCCTCTGGAAACACCATATATTTT
- TRBD1 TRBJ2-3 TRBV6-6 CASSPTPGTGLDTQYF TGTGCCAGCAGCCCCACCCCCGGGACAGGGCTAGATACGCAGTATTTT
- - TRBJ2-6 TRBV28 CASSSPGDRNVLTF TGTGCCAGCAGTTCCCCAGGGGATAGGAACGTCCTGACTTTC
- - TRBJ2-7 TRBV25-1 CASRGLGTFTDEQYF TGTGCCAGCAGGGGGCTGGGGACATTTACGGACGAGCAGTACTTC
- - TRBJ1-2 TRBV7-2 CASSLWENGYTF TGTGCCAGCAGCTTGTGGGAGAATGGCTACACCTTC
- - TRBJ2-1 TRBV29-1 CSHDRGFSYNEQFF TGCAGTCATGATAGGGGGTTCTCCTACAATGAGCAGTTCTTC
- TRBD1 TRBJ1-2 TRBV5-6 CASSPGTGKYGYTF TGTGCCAGCAGCCCTGGGACAGGAAAATATGGCTACACCTTC
- TRBD1 TRBJ2-1 TRBV18 CASSPTGGLSSYNEQFF TGTGCCAGCTCACCGACAGGGGGTCTAAGCTCCTACAATGAGCAGTTCTTC
few - TRBJ1-2 TRBV19 CASMRSPNYGYTF TGTGCCAGTATGCGGAGTCCTAACTATGGCTACACCTTC